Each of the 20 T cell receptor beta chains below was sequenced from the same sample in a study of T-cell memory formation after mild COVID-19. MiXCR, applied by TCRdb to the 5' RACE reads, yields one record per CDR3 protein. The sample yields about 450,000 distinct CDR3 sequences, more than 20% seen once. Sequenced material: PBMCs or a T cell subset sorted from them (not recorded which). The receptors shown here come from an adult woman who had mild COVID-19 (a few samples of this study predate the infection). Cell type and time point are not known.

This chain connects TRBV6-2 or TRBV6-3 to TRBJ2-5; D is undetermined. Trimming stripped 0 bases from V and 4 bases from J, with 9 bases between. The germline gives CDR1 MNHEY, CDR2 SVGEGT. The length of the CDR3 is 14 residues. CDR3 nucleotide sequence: TGTGCCAGCAGTTACTCGAAATCAGGAGAGACCCAGTACTTC. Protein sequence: CASSYSKSGETQYF.

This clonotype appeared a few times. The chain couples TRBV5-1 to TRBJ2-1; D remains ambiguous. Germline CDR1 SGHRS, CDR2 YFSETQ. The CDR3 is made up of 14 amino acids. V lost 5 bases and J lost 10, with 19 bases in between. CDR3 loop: CASSTAWADVEQFF. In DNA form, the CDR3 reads TGCGCCAGCAGTACTGCCTGGGCAGACGTGGAGCAGTTCTTC.

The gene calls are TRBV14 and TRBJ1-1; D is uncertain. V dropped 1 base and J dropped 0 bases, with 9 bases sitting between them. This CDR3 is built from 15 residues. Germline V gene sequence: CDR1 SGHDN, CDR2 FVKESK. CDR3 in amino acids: CASSQVFGVNTEAFF. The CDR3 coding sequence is TGTGCCAGCAGCCAAGTTTTCGGGGTGAACACTGAAGCTTTCTTT.

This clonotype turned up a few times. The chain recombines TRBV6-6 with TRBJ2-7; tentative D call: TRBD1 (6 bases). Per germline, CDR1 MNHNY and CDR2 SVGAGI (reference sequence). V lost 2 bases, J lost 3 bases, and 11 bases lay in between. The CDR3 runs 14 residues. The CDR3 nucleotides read TGTGCCAGCAGTTACCCCGCCAGGGGCTACGAGCAGTACTTC. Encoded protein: CASSYPARGYEQYF.

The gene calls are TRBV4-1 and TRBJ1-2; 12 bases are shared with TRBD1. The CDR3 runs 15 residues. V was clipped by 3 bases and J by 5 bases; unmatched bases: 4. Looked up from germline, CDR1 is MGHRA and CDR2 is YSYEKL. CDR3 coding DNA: TGCGCCAGCAGCCAGCCGGGACAGGGGGCTTATGGCTACACCTTC. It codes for CASSQPGQGAYGYTF.

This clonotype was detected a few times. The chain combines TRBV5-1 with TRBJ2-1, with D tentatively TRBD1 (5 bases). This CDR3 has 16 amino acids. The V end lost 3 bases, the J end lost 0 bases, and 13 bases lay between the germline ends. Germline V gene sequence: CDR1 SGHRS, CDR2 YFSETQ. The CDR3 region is CASSSFRGLSYNEQFF. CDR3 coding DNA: TGCGCCAGCAGCTCCTTTAGGGGCCTCTCCTACAATGAGCAGTTCTTC. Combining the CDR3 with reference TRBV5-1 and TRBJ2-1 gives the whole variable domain KAGVTQTPRYLIKTRGQQVTLSCSPISGHRSVSWYQQTPGQGLQFLFEYFSETQRNKGNFPGRFSGRQFSNSRSEMNVSTLELGDSALYLCASSSFRGLSYNEQFFGPGTRLTVL.

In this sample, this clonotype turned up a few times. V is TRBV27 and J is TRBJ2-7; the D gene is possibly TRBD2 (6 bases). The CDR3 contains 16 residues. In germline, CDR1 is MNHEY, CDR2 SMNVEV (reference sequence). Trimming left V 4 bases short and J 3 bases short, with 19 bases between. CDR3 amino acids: CASSSMLGRQVYEQYF. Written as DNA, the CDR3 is TGTGCCAGCAGTTCGATGCTAGGGAGGCAGGTCTACGAGCAGTACTTC.

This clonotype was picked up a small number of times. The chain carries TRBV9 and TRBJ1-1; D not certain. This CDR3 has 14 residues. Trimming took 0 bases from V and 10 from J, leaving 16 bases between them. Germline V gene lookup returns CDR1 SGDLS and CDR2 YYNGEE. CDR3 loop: CASSVEVEGSRAFF. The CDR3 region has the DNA TGTGCCAGCAGCGTAGAGGTTGAGGGATCCCGAGCTTTCTTT. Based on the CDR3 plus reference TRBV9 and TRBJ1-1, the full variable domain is DSGVTQTPKHLITATGQRVTLRCSPRSGDLSVYWYQQSLDQGLQFLIQYYNGEERAKGNILERFSAQQFPDLHSELNLSSLELGDSALYFCASSVEVEGSRAFFGQGTRLTVV.

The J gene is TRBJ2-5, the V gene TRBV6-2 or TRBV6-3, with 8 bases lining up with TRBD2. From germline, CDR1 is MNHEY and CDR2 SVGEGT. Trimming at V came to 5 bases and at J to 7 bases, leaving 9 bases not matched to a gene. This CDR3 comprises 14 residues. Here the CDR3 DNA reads TGTGCCAGCAGTCAAGGACTAGCTCGAGGGACCCAGTACTTC. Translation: CASSQGLARGTQYF.

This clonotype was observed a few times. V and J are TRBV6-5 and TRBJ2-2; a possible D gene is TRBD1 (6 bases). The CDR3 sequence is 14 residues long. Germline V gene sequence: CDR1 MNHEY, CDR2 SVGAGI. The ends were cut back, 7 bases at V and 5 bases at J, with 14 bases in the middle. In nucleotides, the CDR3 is TGTGCCAGCAACCCACAGGGTGCGACCGGGGAGCTGTTTTTT. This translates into CASNPQGATGELFF.

The CDR3 DNA reads TGCAGCGTTGCTCTAGTCAGGGTGTTCAATGAGCAGTTCTTC. Translation gives CSVALVRVFNEQFF. The genes are TRBV29-1 and TRBJ2-1, with a possible D match to TRBD1 (5 bases). Per germline, CDR1 SQVTM and CDR2 ANQGSEA. V was pared by 4 bases and J by 6 bases, with 16 bases between. CDR3 length: 14 amino acids.

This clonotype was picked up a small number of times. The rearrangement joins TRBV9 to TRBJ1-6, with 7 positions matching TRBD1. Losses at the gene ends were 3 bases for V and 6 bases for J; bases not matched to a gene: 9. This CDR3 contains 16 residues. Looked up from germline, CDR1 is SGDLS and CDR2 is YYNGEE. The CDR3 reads CASSEQIRQGNSPLHF. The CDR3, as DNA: TGTGCCAGCAGCGAACAGATTCGACAGGGTAATTCACCCCTCCACTTT.

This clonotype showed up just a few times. The CDR3 loop reads CATGSGRQPQHF. In nucleotides, the CDR3 is TGTGCCACCGGATCAGGACGTCAGCCCCAGCATTTT. The chain joins TRBV24-1 to TRBJ1-5, with D unclear. V was shortened by 9 bases and J by 6 bases, with 11 bases between the two germline ends. The germline gives CDR1 KGHDR, CDR2 SFDVKD. The CDR3 is made up of 12 amino acids.

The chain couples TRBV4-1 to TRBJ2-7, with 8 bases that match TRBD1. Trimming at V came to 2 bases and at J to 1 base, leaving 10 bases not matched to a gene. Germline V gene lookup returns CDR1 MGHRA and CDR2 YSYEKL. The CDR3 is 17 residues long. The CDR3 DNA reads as TGCGCCAGCAGCCAATTGGGGACAGGCGATTCGTCCTACGAGCAGTACTTC. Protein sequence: CASSQLGTGDSSYEQYF.

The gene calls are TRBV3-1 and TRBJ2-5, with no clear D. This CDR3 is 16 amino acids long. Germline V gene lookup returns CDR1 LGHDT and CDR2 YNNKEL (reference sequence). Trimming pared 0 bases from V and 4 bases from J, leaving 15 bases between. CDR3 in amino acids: CASSQDHPSPRETQYF. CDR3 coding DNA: TGTGCCAGCAGCCAAGATCACCCCTCGCCCAGAGAGACCCAGTACTTC.

CDR3 DNA sequence: TGTGCCAGCAGTTTATCGTCCAACTATGGCTACACCTTC. Amino acids: CASSLSSNYGYTF. The gene calls are TRBV12-3 or TRBV12-4 and TRBJ1-2; D not resolved. V was clipped by 2 bases and J by 2 bases, with 6 bases between them. The CDR3 totals 13 residues.

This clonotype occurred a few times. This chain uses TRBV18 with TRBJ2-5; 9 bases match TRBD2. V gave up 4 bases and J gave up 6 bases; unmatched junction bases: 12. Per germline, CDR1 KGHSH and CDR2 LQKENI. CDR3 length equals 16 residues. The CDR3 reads CASSRTRASGTKTQYF. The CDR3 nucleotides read TGTGCCAGCTCACGCACAAGGGCTAGCGGGACGAAGACCCAGTACTTC.

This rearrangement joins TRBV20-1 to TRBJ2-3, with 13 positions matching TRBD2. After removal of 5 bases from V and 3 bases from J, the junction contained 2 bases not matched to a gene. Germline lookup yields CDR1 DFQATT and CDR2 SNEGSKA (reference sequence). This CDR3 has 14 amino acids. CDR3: CSAELAGGTDTQYF. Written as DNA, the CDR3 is TGCAGTGCTGAACTAGCGGGAGGGACAGATACGCAGTATTTT.

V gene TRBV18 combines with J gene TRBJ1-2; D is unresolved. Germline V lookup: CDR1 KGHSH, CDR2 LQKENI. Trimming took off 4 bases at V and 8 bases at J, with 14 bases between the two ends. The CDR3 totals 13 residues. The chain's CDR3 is CASSLEKPDGYTF. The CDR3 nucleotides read TGTGCCAGCTCACTCGAAAAACCCGACGGCTACACCTTC.

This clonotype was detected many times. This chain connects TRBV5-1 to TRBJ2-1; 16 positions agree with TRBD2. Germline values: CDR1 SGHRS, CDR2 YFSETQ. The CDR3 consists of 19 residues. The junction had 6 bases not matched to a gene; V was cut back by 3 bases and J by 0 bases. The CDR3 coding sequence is TGCGCCAGCAGCTCGGGACTAGCGGGAGGGCCTAGCTCCTACAATGAGCAGTTCTTC. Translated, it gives CASSSGLAGGPSSYNEQFF.